This T cell receptor (beta chain) was sequenced in a study of CD8 T cells in ankylosing spondylitis. Broader study findings: Eight highly homologous variants formed a TCR beta motif that appeared characteristic of ankylosing spondylitis blood. Disease-linked clones reportedly showed significant enrichment in matched ankylosing spondylitis synovial fluid.

In regard to this clonotype: Its antigen is unknown. An end of the junction differs from the germline gene, which may be a read error.

CDR1 is DFQATT, CDR2 SNEGSKA, per germline (reference sequence). The CDR3 sequence is 12 residues long. Quantitative 5'-RACE with molecular barcodes produced the TCR beta libraries. Each CDR3 protein gets one entry after TCRdb re-called the 5' RACE reads with MiXCR. The table has about 92,000 distinct CDR3 sequences, 8.8% seen once. This sequence was found in a male donor with ankylosing spondylitis or in good health (not recorded which). This sequence joins TRBV20-1 and TRBJ1-2; D remains unclear. Sequenced: blood, either unsorted or a sorted T cell fraction (not recorded which). The CDR3 nucleotides are TGCAGGGCTACCGGCGGGAGCTATGGCTACACCTTC. Translation: CRATGGSYGYTF.